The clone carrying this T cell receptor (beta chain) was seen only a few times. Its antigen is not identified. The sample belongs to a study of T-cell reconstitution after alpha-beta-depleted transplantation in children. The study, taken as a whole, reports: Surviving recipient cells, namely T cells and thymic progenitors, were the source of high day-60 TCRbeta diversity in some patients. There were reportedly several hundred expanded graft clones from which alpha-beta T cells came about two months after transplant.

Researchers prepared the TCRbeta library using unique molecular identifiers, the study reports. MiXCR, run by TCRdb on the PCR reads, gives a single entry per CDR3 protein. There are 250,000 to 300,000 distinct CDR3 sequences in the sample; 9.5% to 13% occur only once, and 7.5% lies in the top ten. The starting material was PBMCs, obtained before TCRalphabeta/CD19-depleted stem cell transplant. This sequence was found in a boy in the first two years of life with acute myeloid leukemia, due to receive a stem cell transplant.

The CDR3 region is CSARDLKATNTGELFF. In DNA form, the CDR3 reads TGCAGTGCTAGAGATCTCAAGGCTACGAACACCGGGGAGCTGTTTTTT. This sequence joins TRBV20-1 and TRBJ2-2; D is unresolved. Germline CDR1 is DFQATT and CDR2 is SNEGSKA (reference sequence). Trimming shortened V by 0 bases and J by 0 bases, and 11 bases separated the two germline ends. This CDR3 comprises 16 residues.